Listed below are T cell receptor beta chains from one sample, sequenced in a study of radiation and T cells in renal cell carcinoma. TCRdb's copy holds only in-frame clones and misses some; the assay was immunoSEQ multiplex PCR. The sample records about 150,000 clones, over 80% being singletons. The sequencing here drew on blood, taken from a patient whose treatment included radiotherapy and nephrectomy. The receptors were sampled from a woman aged 45-59 years with renal cell carcinoma. The CDR3 runs from the conserved cysteine through the conserved F or W. The D gene is left open where the match is weak. Clone size is not always given. Where it is, it says once, few, many or a class for expanded clones.

NA	TRBV7-9	NA	TRBJ1-1	CASSPLMNTEAFF	TGTGCCAGCAGCCCCTTGATGAACACTGAAGCTTTCTTT
NA	TRBV6-1	NA	TRBJ1-1	CASSADRIAIF	TGTGCCAGCAGCGCAGACAGGATTGCCATCTTT
TRBD1	TRBV5-8	NA	TRBJ1-2	CASSLPGTGGRARTF	TGTGCCAGCAGCTTACCCGGGACAGGGGGGCGAGCCCGTACCTTC
NA	TRBV19	NA	TRBJ1-2	CASSSRGWPTYGYTF	TGTGCCAGTAGTAGTAGGGGGTGGCCAACTTATGGCTACACCTTC
NA	TRBV5-5	NA	TRBJ1-3	CASSSQLSGNTIYF	TGTGCCAGCAGCTCGCAGCTCTCTGGAAACACCATATATTTT
TRBD1	TRBV5-1	NA	TRBJ1-3	CASSSTGFSGNTIYF	TGCGCCAGCAGCTCGACAGGGTTCTCTGGAAACACCATATATTTT
NA	TRBV5-4	NA	TRBJ1-2	CASSLAGLNYGYTF	TGTGCCAGCAGCTTGGCAGGCTTAAACTATGGCTACACCTTC
NA	TRBV11-2	NA	TRBJ1-2	CASSLGAPGYGYTF	TGTGCCAGCAGCTTGGGGGCCCCAGGCTATGGCTACACCTTC
TRBD2	TRBV29-1	NA	TRBJ2-5	CSVVVGGQETQYF	TGCAGCGTTGTTGTCGGGGGGCAAGAGACCCAGTACTTC
NA	TRBV11-2	NA	TRBJ2-7	CASSLYEQYF	TGTGCCAGCAGCTTATACGAGCAGTACTTC
NA	TRBV9	NA	TRBJ2-6	CASSVSAQGSGANVLTF	TGTGCCAGCAGCGTTAGTGCTCAGGGGTCTGGGGCCAACGTCCTGACTTTC
NA	TRBV29-1	NA	TRBJ2-1	CSVQRGPYNEQFF	TGCAGCGTTCAACGGGGGCCCTACAATGAGCAGTTCTTC
NA	TRBV12-5	NA	TRBJ2-1	CASGGGASYNEQFF	TGTGCTAGTGGAGGGGGGGCTTCCTACAATGAGCAGTTCTTC
NA	TRBV7-8	NA	TRBJ1-5	CASSPFSNQPQHF	TGTGCCAGCAGCCCGTTTAGCAATCAGCCCCAGCATTTT
NA	TRBV5-1	NA	TRBJ2-3	CASSFSPTDTQYF	TGCGCCAGCAGCTTTAGCCCCACAGATACGCAGTATTTT
NA	TRBV7-2	NA	TRBJ1-3	CASSLVGRSGNTIYF	TGTGCCAGCAGCTTAGTCGGCAGGTCTGGAAACACCATATATTTT
NA	TRBV14	NA	TRBJ2-3	CASSRLRGDSDTQYF	TGTGCCAGCAGCCGATTGAGAGGGGATTCAGATACGCAGTATTTT
TRBD2	TRBV9	NA	TRBJ2-3	CASSVPSGHEEADTQYF	TGTGCCAGCAGCGTACCTAGCGGGCACGAAGAGGCAGATACGCAGTATTTT
NA	TRBV5-1	NA	TRBJ1-2	CASSLAGVEGGYTF	TGCGCCAGCAGCTTGGCCGGAGTCGAGGGTGGCTACACCTTC
NA	TRBV6-6	NA	TRBJ1-5	CASSYSDREINQPQHF	TGTGCCAGCAGTTACTCGGACAGAGAGATTAATCAGCCCCAGCATTTT
NA	TRBV7-3	NA	TRBJ2-1	CASSYSGTNNEQFF	TGTGCCAGCAGCTACTCCGGGACCAACAATGAGCAGTTCTTC
TRBD1	TRBV2	NA	TRBJ2-5	CASTRTGRQETQYF	TGTGCCAGCACCCGGACAGGGAGGCAAGAGACCCAGTACTTC
TRBD1	TRBV10-1	NA	TRBJ2-7	CASSAAPGGSYEQYF	TGCGCCAGCAGTGCCGCGCCAGGGGGTTCCTACGAGCAGTACTTC
TRBD1	TRBV6-5	NA	TRBJ2-1	CASSFGQAASDNEQFF	TGTGCCAGCAGTTTTGGACAGGCCGCCTCCGACAATGAGCAGTTCTTC
TRBD2	TRBV5-1	NA	TRBJ2-3	CASSLEGAGSGDTQYF	TGCGCCAGCAGCTTGGAAGGAGCGGGGTCCGGAGATACGCAGTATTTT
TRBD1	TRBV18	NA	TRBJ1-1	CASSPTGVLNTEAFF	TGTGCCAGCTCACCGACAGGGGTGCTGAACACTGAAGCTTTCTTT
NA	TRBV4-3	NA	TRBJ2-1	CASSQSPLGGSYNEQFF	TGCGCCAGCAGCCAATCACCGCTAGGGGGCTCCTACAATGAGCAGTTCTTC
NA	TRBV4-3	NA	TRBJ1-3	CASSQASGVGNTIYF	TGCGCCAGCAGCCAAGCTTCCGGGGTTGGAAACACCATATATTTT
NA	TRBV9	few	TRBJ2-5	CASSVAYRLGAETQYF	TGTGCCAGCAGCGTAGCTTACCGCCTGGGAGCGGAGACCCAGTACTTC
TRBD1	TRBV14	few	TRBJ2-7	CASSQTGGVHYEQYF	TGTGCCAGCAGCCAAACAGGGGGAGTACACTACGAGCAGTACTTC
NA	TRBV6-6	NA	TRBJ1-1	CASSYGGRNTEAFF	TGTGCCAGCAGTTACGGCGGGAGGAACACTGAAGCTTTCTTT
NA	TRBV30	once	TRBJ1-3	CACGDTISGNTIYF	TGTGCCTGCGGCGACACGATCTCTGGAAACACCATATATTTT